These 17 T cell receptor beta chains were sequenced from one sample in a study of response to subunit inactivated influenza vaccine. TCRdb itself ran the RT-PCR reads through MiXCR, one entry per CDR3 protein. The sample has hundreds of thousands of distinct CDR3 sequences; 10% to 15% are singletons. Sequencing used PBMCs from blood, obtained 45 days after vaccination. Receptor source: a man aged 50 to 60 who received an inactivated influenza vaccine.

This clonotype has more than one count but fewer than ten. The CDR3 sequence is CSARKPGGYEQYF. For the CDR3, the DNA is TGCAGTGCTAGAAAGCCGGGGGGCTACGAGCAGTACTTC. The chain recombines TRBV20-1 with TRBJ2-7; 7 bases map to TRBD2. This CDR3 region has 13 residues. Trimming removed 2 bases from V and 3 bases from J; junction bases left unmatched: 4. CDR1 is DFQATT, CDR2 SNEGSKA, per germline (reference sequence).

Only a few counts were recorded for this clonotype. The chain combines TRBV4-2 with TRBJ2-7; 7 bases map to TRBD2. Germline-derived CDR1 and CDR2 are LGHNA and YNFKEQ. CDR3 size: 15 residues. The V and J ends lost 2 bases and 11 bases, in that order; junction bases with no gene match: 15. CDR3 DNA: TGTGCCAGCAGCCAAAGACTAGCTCTCTTCCAGTGGGAGTACTTC. It specifies CASSQRLALFQWEYF.

The table lists this clonotype with a few counts. In nucleotides, the CDR3 is TGCGCCAGCAGCCAAGCAGTGGGCAGCTACAATGAGCAGTTCTTC. Translating it yields CASSQAVGSYNEQFF. The chain carries TRBV4-3 and TRBJ2-1; D uncertain. Per germline, CDR1 LGHNA and CDR2 YSLEER. With 1 base removed from V and 3 bases from J, the gap between germline ends came to 10 bases. The CDR3 extends over 15 amino acids.

CDR3 protein: CASSPLASVRDTQYF. The CDR3 DNA follows: TGCGCCAGCAGCCCCCTCGCTTCTGTGAGAGATACGCAGTATTTT. The chain is built from TRBV5-1 and TRBJ2-3; D gene uncertain. The CDR3 is 15 residues long. Trimming stripped 4 bases from V and 5 bases from J, with 17 bases between. Germline V CDR1 and CDR2: SGHRS, YFSETQ.

CDR3 DNA sequence: TGTGCCAGCAGCGTAGGGTCCCCAGGATATGAGCAGTACTTC. Its translation: CASSVGSPGYEQYF. The chain couples TRBV7-2 to TRBJ2-7; D ambiguous. Trimming took off 5 bases at V and 7 bases at J, with 18 bases between the two ends. CDR1 and CDR2 from the germline V gene are SGHTA and FQGNSA. The CDR3 sequence is 14 residues long.

The chain uses TRBV20-1 and TRBJ2-1; D call uncertain. The CDR3 totals 11 residues. Trimming cost V 6 bases and J 10 bases, with 13 bases left between them. CDR1 and CDR2 from the germline V gene are DFQATT and SNEGSKA (reference sequence). Written as DNA, the CDR3 is TGCAGTGCCCCGATCGCCGGGGAGCAGTTCTTC. Its protein is CSAPIAGEQFF.

This clonotype was observed a handful of times. The chain couples TRBV9 to TRBJ2-1, with D unclear. V was cut by 0 bases and J by 6 bases, with 10 bases left in between. The germline gives CDR1 SGDLS, CDR2 YYNGEE. This CDR3 is 14 amino acids long. The CDR3 sequence is CASSVALVGNEQFF. The CDR3 DNA is TGTGCCAGCAGCGTAGCCCTAGTGGGCAATGAGCAGTTCTTC.

This clonotype was observed many times. This sequence joins TRBV5-1 and TRBJ2-3, with 7 bases identical to TRBD2. The germline V gene encodes CDR1 SGHRS and CDR2 YFSETQ. The trim removed 2 bases at V and 1 base at J, leaving 4 bases unmatched. This CDR3 has 15 residues. The CDR3 protein is CASSFSGDRTDTQYF. CDR3 sequence (DNA): TGCGCCAGCAGCTTCAGCGGGGACCGCACAGATACGCAGTATTTT. The full variable domain, rest sourced from reference TRBV5-1 and TRBJ2-3, is KAGVTQTPRYLIKTRGQQVTLSCSPISGHRSVSWYQQTPGQGLQFLFEYFSETQRNKGNFPGRFSGRQFSNSRSEMNVSTLELGDSALYLCASSFSGDRTDTQYFGPGTRLTVL.

The V call is TRBV5-1, the J call TRBJ2-3; D could derive from TRBD1 or TRBD2 (5 bases each). Germline CDR1 reads SGHRS; CDR2 reads YFSETQ. The V end was cut by 6 bases, the J end by 6 bases, with 17 bases between. The CDR3 extends over 14 amino acids. Here the CDR3 reads CASNAGTAGDTQYF. CDR3 nucleotide sequence: TGCGCCAGCAACGCCGGGACGGCGGGCGATACGCAGTATTTT.

This rearrangement joins TRBV5-1 to TRBJ2-7, with no clear D. The CDR3 has 13 amino acids. Trimming removed 0 bases at V and 5 bases at J, with 9 bases between. Germline CDR1 SGHRS, CDR2 YFSETQ. The CDR3 region has the DNA TGCGCCAGCAGCTTGGTTCCGTTTAACGAGCAGTACTTC. Amino acids: CASSLVPFNEQYF.

The chain employs TRBV7-2 and TRBJ1-6, with D tentatively TRBD1 (5 bases). The length of the CDR3 is 13 residues. Germline V gene sequence: CDR1 SGHTA, CDR2 FQGNSA. The germline V and J ends were trimmed by 8 bases and 15 bases, with 20 bases remaining between them. Here the CDR3 DNA reads TGTGCCAGCGGGGGGTCATCCTTCACGGACCTCCACTTT. As protein: CASGGSSFTDLHF.

The chain is built from TRBV5-1 and TRBJ2-2, with TRBD2 matching over 7 bases. Germline V gene data show CDR1 as SGHRS and CDR2 as YFSETQ. CDR3 length: 14 amino acids. V shed 3 bases, J shed 5 bases, and the junction held 4 bases outside the gene matches. The chain's CDR3 is CASSWSGATGELFF. The CDR3 region has the DNA TGCGCCAGCAGCTGGAGCGGGGCAACCGGGGAGCTGTTTTTT. The complete variable domain, with remaining parts taken from reference TRBV5-1 and TRBJ2-2, reads KAGVTQTPRYLIKTRGQQVTLSCSPISGHRSVSWYQQTPGQGLQFLFEYFSETQRNKGNFPGRFSGRQFSNSRSEMNVSTLELGDSALYLCASSWSGATGELFFGEGSRLTVL.

The table lists this clonotype with a few counts. This sequence joins TRBV5-1 and TRBJ2-7; maybe TRBD1 (6 bases). The CDR3 loop spans 16 amino acids. The V end lost 1 base, the J end lost 0 bases, and 14 bases lay between the germline ends. From germline, CDR1 is SGHRS and CDR2 YFSETQ. The CDR3 loop reads CASSLSGTLSSYEQYF. In nucleotides, the CDR3 is TGCGCCAGCAGCTTGTCCGGGACACTGAGCTCCTACGAGCAGTACTTC.

CDR3 sequence: CASSFLQTSGGAGELFF. Here the CDR3 DNA reads TGTGCCAGCAGCTTCCTTCAGACTAGCGGGGGGGCCGGGGAGCTGTTTTTT. The V gene is TRBV5-5, the J gene TRBJ2-2, with TRBD2 identical over 14 bases. The CDR3 covers 17 residues. V trimming: 2 bases; J trimming: 6 bases; junction bases outside the gene matches: 6. CDR1 SGHKS and CDR2 YYEKEE come from the germline V gene (reference sequence).

The gene calls are TRBV12-3 or TRBV12-4 and TRBJ1-2, with D maybe TRBD1 (6 bases). CDR3 size: 15 residues. V gave up 3 bases and J gave up 1 base, with 12 bases separating them. CDR3 nucleotide sequence: TGTGCCAGCAGTTTGTCCGGACAGATTAACTATGGCTACACCTTC. Translating it yields CASSLSGQINYGYTF.

This clonotype was counted many times. The chain is built from TRBV7-9 and TRBJ1-1, with D unclear. Germline values: CDR1 SEHNR, CDR2 FQNEAQ (reference sequence). Trimming pared 3 bases from V and 1 base from J, leaving 6 bases between. The CDR3 sequence is 13 residues long. The CDR3 spells CASSFHENTEAFF. For the CDR3, the DNA is TGTGCCAGCAGCTTCCACGAGAACACTGAAGCTTTCTTT. The variable domain in full, completed from reference TRBV7-9 and TRBJ1-1, reads DTGVSQNPRHKITKRGQNVTFRCDPISEHNRLYWYRQTLGQGPEFLTYFQNEAQLEKSRLLSDRFSAERPKGSFSTLEIQRTEQGDSAMYLCASSFHENTEAFFGQGTRLTVV.

This clonotype has ten or more counts. The chain is built from TRBV29-1 and TRBJ2-1, with 8 bases fitting TRBD2. The junction had 3 bases not matched to a gene; V was cut back by 4 bases and J by 4 bases. Germline loops: CDR1 SQVTM, CDR2 ANQGSEA. The CDR3 sequence is 13 residues long. CDR3 nucleotides: TGCAGCGTTGTGTCTAGCGGGTACAATGAGCAGTTCTTC. It codes for CSVVSSGYNEQFF.